This TCR beta chain was recovered during a study of human T cells and chemical hapten exposure. One entry per CDR3 protein, called by TCRdb with MiXCR from the RACE reads. There are around 160,000 distinct CDR3 sequences in the sample; approximately 14% occur only once, and 1.7% lies in the top ten. The ends were cut back, 1 base at V and 0 bases at J, with 12 bases in the middle. Germline V lookup: CDR1 SGHTA, CDR2 FQGTGA. The CDR3 runs to 17 residues. Time point denoted: patch test 1, 2 weeks after DPC sensitization. Treatment denoted: therapeutic diphenylcyclopropenone sensitization with weekly scalp DPC. Alopecia patients deemed DPC-suitable, aged 18 to 70, excluding pregnancy.

The sample consisted of whole blood, taken in connection with sensitization to the hapten diphenylcyclopropenone (DPC). This clonotype was sampled from a woman in her thirties with alopecia areata. Some clones in this sample may be carry-over from other donors' samples. This chain connects TRBV7-3 to TRBJ2-2, with unresolved D. This CDR3 is CASSLMSRPPNTGELFF. The CDR3 DNA reads as TGTGCCAGCAGCTTAATGTCCCGACCACCGAACACCGGGGAGCTGTTTTTT.